The source of this TCR beta chain is a study of blood T cell repertoires in COVID-19. The protocol was immunoSEQ multiplex PCR, while the TCRdb copy is restricted to in-frame clones and leaves out a portion. Among about 180,000 clones listed, 80% to 90% were seen once. With 0 bases removed from V and 4 bases from J, the gap between germline ends came to 7 bases. This CDR3 spans 14 amino acids. Germline loops: CDR1 LNHNV, CDR2 YYDKDF (reference sequence). Recovered Cohort 3 donors showed two negative PCRs, clearance, or symptom resolution. The rearrangement joins TRBV15 to TRBJ1-3; possible D gene TRBD1, 6 bases. Sequenced input: PBMCs or T cells enriched from blood (not recorded which). This receptor was taken from a man over 45 who had recovered from COVID-19. The CDR3 sequence: CATSREQGGNTIYF. The DNA of the CDR3 is TGTGCCACCAGCAGAGAACAGGGAGGAAACACCATATATTTT.